The following is a T cell receptor (beta chain) sequence with its context. What it binds is not known. The conserved closing phenylalanine or tryptophan is absent in this CDR3, likely reflecting a read error. This sample is part of a study of tumor and adjacent non-tumor tissue in lung cancer. Study-wide background: Aged roughly 30 to 85 years, patients included approximately 11 men and five or six women with stage I to III disease. Each sample yielded 4 million to 5 million productive TCRbeta reads on average.

This sample's RNA came from whole unsorted tissue. Three rounds of nested PCR, following a modified ARM-PCR protocol, produced the TCRbeta library. TCRdb reanalysed the multiplex PCR reads using MiXCR and keeps one entry per CDR3 protein. The sample includes about 200,000 distinct CDR3 sequences, 71% of them seen just once. Study-level points and caveats: Shorter survival was associated with higher TCR diversity in tumors.

The CDR3 has 13 residues. Germline V gives CDR1 DFQATT, CDR2 SNEGSKA (reference sequence). Trimming left V 3 bases short and J 10 bases short, with 16 bases between. This receptor was identified in a man aged 60 to 69 with non-small cell lung cancer. The sequenced sample was lung tumor tissue. V and J are TRBV20-1 and TRBJ1-5, with a possible D match to TRBD1 (6 bases). The DNA of the CDR3 is TGCAGTGCTAGGTTTGGACAGCCCAATCCCCAGCATTTA. Translation gives CSARFGQPNPQHL.